This TCR beta chain was sequenced in a study of blood T cell repertoires in COVID-19. For the study at large: Donors in the United States, Italy and Spain gave samples during acute or convalescent COVID-19. T cells, B-cell-depleted T cells, or PBMCs supplied cDNA or gDNA.

This clone was counted a single time. Under the authors' procedure: Estimation of nucleated cell counts was performed using reference gene primer amplification. Generated by immunoSEQ multiplex PCR, the TCRdb table keeps only in-frame clones and is missing some. The DNA was the basis for D and trimming; V, J and clone size are from that table. The top ten hold 40% to 45% of the sample, which has more than 50,000 clones, approximately 80% seen once. The source of this sequence is a man between 65 and 85 years old with active or convalescent COVID-19. Specimen: peripheral blood.

CDR3 sequence (DNA): TGCGCCAGCGGCCAGACTAGCACCGGATCAGATACGCAGTATTTT. Amino acids: CASGQTSTGSDTQYF. V gene TRBV5-1 combines with J gene TRBJ2-3; 7 nucleotides agree with TRBD2. Unmatched junction bases numbered 12, after V lost 7 bases and J lost 4 bases. The germline V gene encodes CDR1 SGHRS and CDR2 YFSETQ. The CDR3 is 15 amino acids.